The text below deals with one TCR beta chain. This record belongs to a study of blood T cells in healthy people across ages. The second PCR ran about 6 to 12 cycles with a sample-barcoded 5' primer and J-beta primers. In TCRdb, the 5' RACE reads were re-called with MiXCR into one record per CDR3 protein. The sample includes around 970,000 distinct CDR3 sequences, just over 50% seen only once; the top ten take about 22%. Germline V gene lookup returns CDR1 LGHDT and CDR2 YNNKEL (reference sequence). CDR3 length: 14 amino acids. Trimming took off 0 bases at V and 2 bases at J, with 7 bases between the two ends.

The V gene is TRBV3-1, the J gene TRBJ2-5; no clear D gene. The TCR sequence derives from a woman aged 55-75 years in good health. Sequenced input: blood. CDR3 sequence (DNA): TGTGCCAGCAGCCAAGAAGTCTATCAAGAGACCCAGTACTTC. Its translation: CASSQEVYQETQYF.